This T cell receptor (beta chain) is from a study of graft-versus-host responses after intestinal transplantation (dated by TCRdb to about 2021). For the study in its entirety: The transplants that recipients got were multivisceral, liver-intestinal, or isolated intestinal. The cohort enrolled about two dozen intestinal transplant recipients including one retransplant, and a few patients lacking pretransplant specimens were excluded. Donor T cell macrochimerism was defined as a peak of at least 4% donor T cells among recipient peripheral blood mononuclear cells. Every recipient was given anti-thymocyte globulin induction, then maintenance tacrolimus and steroids for around three years. To identify alloreactive clones, pre-transplant mixed lymphocyte reaction products were sequenced and compared with unstimulated pre-transplant donor and recipient T cells. Instead of going to the commercial service, samples from three later patients were sequenced in-house on an Illumina MiSeq and processed with MiXCR. After intestinal transplantation, graft-versus-host and host-versus-graft alloreactive T cell clones in the graft, circulation and bone marrow were tracked using bulk TCR-beta CDR3 sequencing. Summary of the overall study and its limitations: Early after transplant, peak levels of circulating GvH clones were found to be associated with declines in HvG clones. GvH clones were found in recipient bone marrow, and some of the GvH clones appeared earlier in ileal mucosa or blood, which is consistent with an intestinal mucosal origin. Conclusions were limited by the relatively low number and heterogeneity of intestinal transplant patients. In patients with donor T cell macrochimerism, the allografts had high GvH to HvG T cell clonal ratios.

In the first month after transplant, blood samples were collected up to 4 times, and after that at least monthly when available. The germline V and J ends show losses of 6 bases and 7 bases respectively, and no gene match explains 8 bases of the junction. Sequences SGHNT (CDR1) and YYREEE (CDR2) are obtained from the germline V gene (reference sequence). The CDR3 contains 15 residues, cysteine and phenylalanine counted. Only CDR3 DNA is held: 45 bases, read in frame from base 1. A word on this clone: Its antigen is still unknown. Per-base qualities were not stored, and no clone one base away is much larger.

The library was made by the immunoSEQ multiplex PCR assay. For most patients, high-throughput TCR-beta CDR3 sequencing of genomic DNA was performed by Adaptive Biotechnologies. The paper's data handling went like this. TCR sequencing data were retrieved from Adaptive's ImmunoSEQ software for about 17 patients, whereas a few other patients were processed with MiXCR and VDJtools. Because the origin of CDR3 nucleotide sequences shared between donor and recipient could not be assigned, those sequences were removed. At least 2-fold expansion over unstimulated cells and a minimum CFSE-low frequency of 0.002% (template counts) or 0.001% (read counts) were required for clones to be classified as alloreactive. A clone was considered mappable if detected in the sequenced pre-transplant spleen, lymph node, or MLR CFSE-low populations of the donor or recipient. Cumulative frequency of alloreactive clones was calculated as a percentage of all sequences weighted by copy number. TCRdb provides this immuneACCESS table in a form limited to in-frame rearrangements. Some clones are lacking; in checked studies, under half of them reflect an unresolved V gene, and why the rest are absent is not known. D and trimming come from the DNA, and the V and J calls and clone size come from that table. For this sample the table gives about 45,000 clones, of which 90% to 95% were detected only once. The top ten constitute 4.4% of the sample.

Sequenced here: PBMCs, sampled 524 days after transplant. The V and J genes are TRBV5-4 and TRBJ2-1, with 12 bases aligning to TRBD2. This receptor was identified in a human patient who received an intestinal transplant, so some T cells may come from the graft donor. The nucleotide sequence reads as follows: TGTGCCAGCACGCCGTCTAGCGGGAGGGCGAATGAGCAGTTCTTC. Its protein is CASTPSSGRANEQFF.